Sequencing of this T cell receptor beta chain was carried out in a study of identifying expanded T cells in peripheral blood. Study results and limitations: Over around two and four weeks, about 15 and 19 clones changed, versus 1.2 between replicates. Variance in clone template counts between roughly two-week samples significantly increased with total template count across all healthy donors.

The germline V gene encodes CDR1 MNHNS and CDR2 SASEGT. This CDR3 is built from 16 residues. V was clipped by 3 bases and J by 1 base, with 13 bases between them. No infections or other immune events were documented during collection. Repertoires were generated with immunoSEQ multiplex PCR, while TCRdb's copy carries only in-frame clones and drops some. The sample holds about 130,000 clones, approximately 86% seen once. For this clone: Its antigen remains unknown.

This TCR was recovered from a person aged 18 to 75 in good health. Sample: blood. The chain employs TRBV6-1 and TRBJ1-5; tentatively, D is TRBD1 (5 bases). In nucleotides, the CDR3 is TGTGCCAGCAGTGAGGGGCGAGGAACGAGCAATCAGCCCCAGCATTTT. Residues: CASSEGRGTSNQPQHF.